This TCR beta chain was found in a study of blood T cell repertoires in COVID-19 (dated by TCRdb to between 2020 and 2021). For context, the study as a whole: Samples from collaborators originated in the United States, Italy and Spain and spanned both the acute and convalescent phases of COVID-19. The material from the prospective study consisted of cDNA or gDNA derived from T cells, B-cell-depleted T cells, or PBMCs. The dataset comprised deeply sampled blood TCRbeta repertoires from subjects exposed to, actively infected with, or recovered from COVID-19. A freely available public database, intended as a resource for researchers studying the immune response to SARS-CoV-2, is where the repertoires were released. Samples came from the ongoing ImmuneRACE study (first 160 participants) plus 1,254 subjects from 6 global collaborators. Sample metadata almost always included a de-identified subject ID, COVID-19 status, age in years and sex. Where HLA class I and class II types were available, the types were taken from metadata supplied by the sample provider, not from assay-based typing. The investigation overall reported the following: The quantity of clinical and demographic metadata differed by source and by participant and was supplied without curation.

Comments on this clone: Its target antigen remains unknown. No base quality values were provided; no much bigger clone lies one nucleotide off.

The collaborating institutions used their own protocols to collect whole blood in K2EDTA tubes. For TCRbeta analysis, collaborator samples were shipped as frozen whole blood, as isolated PBMCs, or as DNA extracted from either sample type. TCRbeta CDR3 regions were amplified from genomic DNA by means of the immunoSEQ Assay, a bias-controlled multiplex PCR. The study's own analysis went as follows. The number of nucleated cells in each sample was estimated from the amplification of reference gene primers within the assay. To quantify the absolute abundance of each unique TCRbeta CDR3 rearrangement, sequence reads were collapsed and filtered. For each sample, productive Simpson clonality was calculated as the square root of Simpson's diversity index across productive rearrangements. TCRdb took over this immuneACCESS table, retaining in-frame rearrangements with V and J assigned. Such tables are incomplete; in checked studies, under half of the missing clones stem from an unresolved V gene, and the remainder is unexplained. The V and J calls and clone size were taken over from that table, and D and trimming were inferred from the DNA. For this sample there are about 210,000 clones; 80% appear just once. Approximately 6.9% of the sample lies in the top ten.

This TCR came from a man in his sixties with acute or convalescent COVID-19. The sample was peripheral blood.

The DNA sequence is given as TGTGCCAGTAGTATCGAGGGGACAGGAACTAACTATGGCTACACCTTC. The encoded protein is CASSIEGTGTNYGYTF. This chain joins TRBV19 to TRBJ1-2; a stretch of 8 junction bases matches TRBD1. The junction shows trimming of 3 bases on V and 0 bases on J, and the gene matches do not reach 6 bases of it. The CDR3 runs 16 amino acids, cysteine and phenylalanine included. This entry keeps only the CDR3 DNA: 48 bases, framed from base 1. The germline V gene (reference sequence) supplies CDR1 LNHDA and CDR2 SQIVND.